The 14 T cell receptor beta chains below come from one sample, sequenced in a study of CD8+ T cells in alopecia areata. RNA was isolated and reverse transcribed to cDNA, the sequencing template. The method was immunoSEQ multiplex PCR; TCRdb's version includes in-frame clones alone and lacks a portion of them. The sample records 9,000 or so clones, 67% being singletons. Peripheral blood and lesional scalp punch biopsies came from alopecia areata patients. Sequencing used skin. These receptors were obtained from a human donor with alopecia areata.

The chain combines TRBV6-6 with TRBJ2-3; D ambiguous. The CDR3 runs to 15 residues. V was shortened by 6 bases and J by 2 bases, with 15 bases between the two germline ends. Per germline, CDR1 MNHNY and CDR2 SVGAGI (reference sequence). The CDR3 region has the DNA TGTGCCAGCAGCCTCCGAACAGATTTCACAGATACGCAGTATTTT. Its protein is CASSLRTDFTDTQYF.

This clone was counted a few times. This chain's CDR3 is CASSLVAGAGAAKNIQYF. Written as DNA, the CDR3 is TGTGCCAGCAGCTTAGTTGCGGGAGCGGGTGCGGCCAAAAACATTCAGTACTTC. This chain joins TRBV11-2 and TRBJ2-4; 7 nucleotides align to TRBD2. This CDR3 has 18 amino acids. Germline V gene lookup returns CDR1 SGHAT and CDR2 FQNNGV. With 1 base clipped from V and 1 base from J, the junction kept 10 bases outside the gene matches.

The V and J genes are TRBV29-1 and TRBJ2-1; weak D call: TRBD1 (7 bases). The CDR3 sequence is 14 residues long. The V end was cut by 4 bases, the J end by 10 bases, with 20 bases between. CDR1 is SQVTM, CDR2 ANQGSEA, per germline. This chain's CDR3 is CSVAGGRRGREQFF. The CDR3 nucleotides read TGCAGCGTTGCAGGGGGAAGACGGGGGAGGGAGCAGTTCTTC.

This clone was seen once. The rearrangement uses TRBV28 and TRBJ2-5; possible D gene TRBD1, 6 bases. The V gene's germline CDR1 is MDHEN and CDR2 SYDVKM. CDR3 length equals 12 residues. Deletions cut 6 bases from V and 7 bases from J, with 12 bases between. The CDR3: CASRNRVWTQYF. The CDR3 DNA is TGTGCCAGCAGAAACAGGGTATGGACCCAGTACTTC.

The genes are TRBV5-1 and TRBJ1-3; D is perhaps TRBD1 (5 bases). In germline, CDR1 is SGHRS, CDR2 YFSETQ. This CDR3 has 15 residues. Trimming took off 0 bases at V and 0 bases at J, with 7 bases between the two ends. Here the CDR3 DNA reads TGCGCCAGCAGCTTGGGACAGAACTCTGGAAACACCATATATTTT. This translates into CASSLGQNSGNTIYF.

Here the CDR3 DNA reads TGTGCCAGCAGCCACGAGCGGGGGATCGGATCCCACATGGAGCAGTTCTTC. It yields the protein CASSHERGIGSHMEQFF. V and J are TRBV7-9 and TRBJ2-1, with 8 bases lining up with TRBD2. Per the germline V gene, CDR1 is SEHNR and CDR2 is FQNEAQ (reference sequence). V was pared by 5 bases and J by 10 bases, with 19 bases of the junction left unmatched. The CDR3 spans 17 residues.

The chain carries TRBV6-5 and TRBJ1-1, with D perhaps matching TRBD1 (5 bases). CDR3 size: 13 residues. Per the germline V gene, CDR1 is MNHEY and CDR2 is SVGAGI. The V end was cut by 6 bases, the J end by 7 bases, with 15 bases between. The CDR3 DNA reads TGTGCCAGCAGCAACGACCTCCAGGGTGAAGCTTTCTTT. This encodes CASSNDLQGEAFF.

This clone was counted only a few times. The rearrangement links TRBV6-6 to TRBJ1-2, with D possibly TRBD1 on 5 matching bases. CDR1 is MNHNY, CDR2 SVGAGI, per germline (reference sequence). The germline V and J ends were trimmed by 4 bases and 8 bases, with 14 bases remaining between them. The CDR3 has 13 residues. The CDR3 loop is CASSLDTVGGYTF. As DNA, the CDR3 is TGTGCCAGCAGTTTGGACACCGTCGGGGGCTACACCTTC.

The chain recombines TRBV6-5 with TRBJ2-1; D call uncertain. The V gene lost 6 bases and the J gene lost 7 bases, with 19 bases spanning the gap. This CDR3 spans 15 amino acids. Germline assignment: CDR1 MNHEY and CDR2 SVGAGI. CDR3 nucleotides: TGTGCCAGCAGACAAGACCCCAATCAAGTTAATGAGCAGTTCTTC. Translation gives CASRQDPNQVNEQFF.

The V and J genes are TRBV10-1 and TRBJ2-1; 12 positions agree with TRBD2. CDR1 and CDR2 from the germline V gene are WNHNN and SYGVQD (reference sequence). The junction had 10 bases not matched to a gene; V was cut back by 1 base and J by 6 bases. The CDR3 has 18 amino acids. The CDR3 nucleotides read TGCGCCAGCAGTGAGTACGGACTAGCGGGGTTGGCGGCCAATGAGCAGTTCTTC. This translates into CASSEYGLAGLAANEQFF.

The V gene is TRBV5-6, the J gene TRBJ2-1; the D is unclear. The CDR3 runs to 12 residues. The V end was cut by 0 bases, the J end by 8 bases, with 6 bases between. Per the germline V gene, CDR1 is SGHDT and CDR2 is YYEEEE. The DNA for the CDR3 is TGTGCCAGCAGCTTGGGTCGGCATGAGCAGTTCTTC. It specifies CASSLGRHEQFF.

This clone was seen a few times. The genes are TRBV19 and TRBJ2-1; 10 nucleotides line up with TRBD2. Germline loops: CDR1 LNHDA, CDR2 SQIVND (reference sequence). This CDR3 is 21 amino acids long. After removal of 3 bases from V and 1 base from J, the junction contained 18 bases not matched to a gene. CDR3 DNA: TGTGCCAGTAGTATTGGAGGCCTTGGCTGGGGACTAGCGATTTCCTACAATGAGCAGTTCTTC. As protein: CASSIGGLGWGLAISYNEQFF.

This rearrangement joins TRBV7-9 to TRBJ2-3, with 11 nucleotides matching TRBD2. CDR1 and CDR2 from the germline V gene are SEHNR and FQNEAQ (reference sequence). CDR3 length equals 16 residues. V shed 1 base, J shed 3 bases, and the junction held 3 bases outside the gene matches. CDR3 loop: CASSLGLAGLTDTQYF. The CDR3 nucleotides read TGTGCCAGCAGCTTAGGACTAGCGGGGCTTACAGATACGCAGTATTTT.

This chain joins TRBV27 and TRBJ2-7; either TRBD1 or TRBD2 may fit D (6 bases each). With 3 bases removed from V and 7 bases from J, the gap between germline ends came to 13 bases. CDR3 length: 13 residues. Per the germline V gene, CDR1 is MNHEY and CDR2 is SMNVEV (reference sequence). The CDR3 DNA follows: TGTGCCAGCAGTTTTACTGAAGGGGGGGAGCAGTACTTC. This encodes CASSFTEGGEQYF.